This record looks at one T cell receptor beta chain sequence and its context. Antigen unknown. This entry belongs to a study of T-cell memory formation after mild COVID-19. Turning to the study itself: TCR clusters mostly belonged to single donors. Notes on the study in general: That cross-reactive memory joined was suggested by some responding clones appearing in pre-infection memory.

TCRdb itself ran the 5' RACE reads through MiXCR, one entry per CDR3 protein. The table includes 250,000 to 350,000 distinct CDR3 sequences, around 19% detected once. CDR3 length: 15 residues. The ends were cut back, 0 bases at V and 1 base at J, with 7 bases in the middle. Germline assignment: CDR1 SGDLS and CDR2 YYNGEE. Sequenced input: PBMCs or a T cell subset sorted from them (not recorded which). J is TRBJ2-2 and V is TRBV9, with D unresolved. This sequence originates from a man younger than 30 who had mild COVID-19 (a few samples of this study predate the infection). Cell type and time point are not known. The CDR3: CASSVVGLNTGELFF. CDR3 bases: TGTGCCAGCAGCGTAGTGGGGTTGAACACCGGGGAGCTGTTTTTT. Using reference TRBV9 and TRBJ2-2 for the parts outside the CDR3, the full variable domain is DSGVTQTPKHLITATGQRVTLRCSPRSGDLSVYWYQQSLDQGLQFLIQYYNGEERAKGNILERFSAQQFPDLHSELNLSSLELGDSALYFCASSVVGLNTGELFFGEGSRLTVL.